This TCR beta chain was identified during a study of blood T cell repertoires in COVID-19. Overall study: From the United States, Italy and Spain came samples of acute and convalescent COVID-19. The cDNA or gDNA used as material had been derived from T cells, B-cell-depleted T cells, or PBMCs.

The CDR3 has 14 amino acids. Germline lookup yields CDR1 GTSNPN and CDR2 SVGIG (reference sequence). V shed 4 bases and J shed 4 bases, with 14 bases lying between them. Under the authors' procedure: Reference gene primer amplification gave estimated nucleated cell counts. The data were produced by immunoSEQ multiplex PCR, yet TCRdb's version contains in-frame clones alone and is incomplete. V, J and clone size were drawn from that table, and D and trimming were deduced from the DNA. The sample yields 200,000 to 250,000 clones, just over 85% seen once. The TCR comes from a man younger than 35 with active or convalescent COVID-19. The source material was peripheral blood. The chain links TRBV30 to TRBJ1-3; D gene unclear. CDR3 DNA sequence: TGTGCCTGGAAGCGGGCCATCTCGGGAAACACCATATATTTT. Its translation: CAWKRAISGNTIYF.